One T cell receptor (beta chain) is described in this entry. Trimming removed 2 bases at V and 2 bases at J, with 10 bases between. In germline, CDR1 is SGHKS, CDR2 YYEKEE (reference sequence). The CDR3 has 14 amino acids. This record belongs to a study of PD-1 blockade in mismatch repair-deficient tumors. Overall study: Enrolled about 2013-2016, patients had progressing, pretreated mismatch repair-deficient cancers of 12 to 13 types.

TCRs were sequenced from three patients responding to pembrolizumab. TCRdb's copy holds only in-frame clones and misses some; the assay was immunoSEQ multiplex PCR. Of 95,000 to 150,000 clones listed, about 86% are singletons. This material consisted of peripheral blood, taken 44 weeks after starting pembrolizumab. The chain uses TRBV5-5 and TRBJ2-5; D is undetermined. The clonotype comes from an adult with mismatch repair-deficient cancer. The CDR3 DNA reads as TGTGCCAGCAGCTTCGACGGGCCGCAAGAGACCCAGTACTTC. This codes for CASSFDGPQETQYF.